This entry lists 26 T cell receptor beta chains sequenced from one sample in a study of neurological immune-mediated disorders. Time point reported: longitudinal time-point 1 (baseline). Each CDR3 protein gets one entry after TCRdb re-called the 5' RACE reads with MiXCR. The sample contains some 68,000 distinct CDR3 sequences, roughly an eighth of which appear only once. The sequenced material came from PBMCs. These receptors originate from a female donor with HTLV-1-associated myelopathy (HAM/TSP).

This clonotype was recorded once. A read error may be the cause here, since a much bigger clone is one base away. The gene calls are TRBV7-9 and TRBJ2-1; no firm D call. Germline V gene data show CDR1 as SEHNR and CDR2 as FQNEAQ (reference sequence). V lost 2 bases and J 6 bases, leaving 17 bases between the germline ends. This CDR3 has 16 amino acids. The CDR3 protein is CASSLRHALGLNEQFF. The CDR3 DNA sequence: TGTGCCAGCAGCTTAAGACATGCCCTCGGCCTCAATGAGCAGTTCTTC.

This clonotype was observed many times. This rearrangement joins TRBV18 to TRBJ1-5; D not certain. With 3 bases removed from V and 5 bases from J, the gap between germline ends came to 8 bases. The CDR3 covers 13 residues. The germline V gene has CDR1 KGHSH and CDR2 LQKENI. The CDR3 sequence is CASSPGSDQPQHF. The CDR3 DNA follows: TGTGCCAGCTCACCTGGGTCGGATCAGCCCCAGCATTTT.

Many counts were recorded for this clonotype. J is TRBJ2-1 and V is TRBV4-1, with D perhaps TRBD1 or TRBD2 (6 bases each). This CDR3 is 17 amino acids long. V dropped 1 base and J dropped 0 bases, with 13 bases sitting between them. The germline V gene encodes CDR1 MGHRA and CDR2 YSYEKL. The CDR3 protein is CASSQVGGGISYNEQFF. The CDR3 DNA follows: TGCGCCAGCAGCCAAGTAGGAGGGGGGATCTCCTACAATGAGCAGTTCTTC.

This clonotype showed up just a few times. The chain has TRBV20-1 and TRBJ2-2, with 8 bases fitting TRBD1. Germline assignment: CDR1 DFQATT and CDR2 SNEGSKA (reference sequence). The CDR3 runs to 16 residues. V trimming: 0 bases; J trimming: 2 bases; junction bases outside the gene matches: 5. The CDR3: CSARDPGQGNTGELFF. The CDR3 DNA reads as TGCAGTGCTAGAGATCCTGGACAGGGAAACACCGGGGAGCTGTTTTTT.

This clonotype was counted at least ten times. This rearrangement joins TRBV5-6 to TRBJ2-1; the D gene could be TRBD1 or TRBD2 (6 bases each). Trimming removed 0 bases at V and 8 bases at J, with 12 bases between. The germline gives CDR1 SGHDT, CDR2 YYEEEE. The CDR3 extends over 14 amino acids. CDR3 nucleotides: TGTGCCAGCAGCTTGGGGGGGGCCGGCGATGAGCAGTTCTTC. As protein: CASSLGGAGDEQFF. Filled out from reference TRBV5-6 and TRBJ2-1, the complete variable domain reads DAGVTQSPTHLIKTRGQQVTLRCSPKSGHDTVSWYQQALGQGPQFIFQYYEEEERQRGNFPDRFSGHQFPNYSSELNVNALLLGDSALYLCASSLGGAGDEQFFGPGTRLTVL.

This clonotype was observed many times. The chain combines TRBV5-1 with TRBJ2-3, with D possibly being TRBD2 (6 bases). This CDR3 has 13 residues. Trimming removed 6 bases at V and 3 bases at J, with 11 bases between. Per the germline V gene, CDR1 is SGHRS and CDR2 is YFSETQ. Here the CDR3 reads CASKSGHTDTQYF. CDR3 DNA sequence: TGCGCCAGCAAAAGCGGGCATACAGATACGCAGTATTTT.

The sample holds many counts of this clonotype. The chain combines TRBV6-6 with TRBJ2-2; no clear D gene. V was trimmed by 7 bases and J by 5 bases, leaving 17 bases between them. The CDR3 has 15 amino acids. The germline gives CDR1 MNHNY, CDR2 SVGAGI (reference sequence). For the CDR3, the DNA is TGTGCCAGCATCTTGTCGGACCCGAGGACCGGGGAGCTGTTTTTT. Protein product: CASILSDPRTGELFF.

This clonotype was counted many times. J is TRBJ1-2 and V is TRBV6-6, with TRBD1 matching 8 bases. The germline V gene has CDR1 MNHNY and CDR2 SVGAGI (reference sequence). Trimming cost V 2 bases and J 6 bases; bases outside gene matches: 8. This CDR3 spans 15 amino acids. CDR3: CASSYISTGGDGYTF. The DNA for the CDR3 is TGTGCCAGCAGTTACATTAGTACAGGGGGTGATGGCTACACCTTC.

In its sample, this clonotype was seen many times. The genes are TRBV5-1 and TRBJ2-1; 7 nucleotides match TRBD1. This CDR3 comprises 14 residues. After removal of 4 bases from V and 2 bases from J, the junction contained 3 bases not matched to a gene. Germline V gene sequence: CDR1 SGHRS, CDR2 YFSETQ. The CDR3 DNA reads TGCGCCAGCAGCAGTGACAGGGCCTACAATGAGCAGTTCTTC. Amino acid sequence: CASSSDRAYNEQFF.

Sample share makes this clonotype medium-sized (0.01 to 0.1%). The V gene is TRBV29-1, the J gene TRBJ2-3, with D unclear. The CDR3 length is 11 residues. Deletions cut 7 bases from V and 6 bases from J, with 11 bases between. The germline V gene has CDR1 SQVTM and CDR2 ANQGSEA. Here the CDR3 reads CSASKRDTQYF. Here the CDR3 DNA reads TGCAGCGCCAGCAAACGGGATACGCAGTATTTT.

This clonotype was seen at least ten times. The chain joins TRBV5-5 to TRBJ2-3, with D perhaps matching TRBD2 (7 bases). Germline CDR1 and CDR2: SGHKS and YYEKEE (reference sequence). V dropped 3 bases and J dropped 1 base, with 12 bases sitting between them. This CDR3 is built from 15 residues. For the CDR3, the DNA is TGTGCCAGCAGCTCTCCGGGGGGCGGCACAGATACGCAGTATTTT. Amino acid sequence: CASSSPGGGTDTQYF.

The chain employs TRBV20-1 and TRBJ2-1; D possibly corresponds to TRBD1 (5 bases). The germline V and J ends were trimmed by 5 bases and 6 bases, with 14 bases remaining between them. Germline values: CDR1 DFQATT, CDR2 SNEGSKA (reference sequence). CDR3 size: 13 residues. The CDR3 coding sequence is TGCAGTGCTGATTCTGTAAGGGGCAATGAGCAGTTCTTC. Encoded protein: CSADSVRGNEQFF.

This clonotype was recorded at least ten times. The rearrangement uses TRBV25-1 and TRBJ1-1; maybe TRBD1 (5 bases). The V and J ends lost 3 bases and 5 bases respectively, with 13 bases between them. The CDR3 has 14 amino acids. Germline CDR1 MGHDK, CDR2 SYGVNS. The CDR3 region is CASSDRVEVTEAFF. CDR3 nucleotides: TGTGCCAGCAGTGACAGGGTCGAAGTGACTGAAGCTTTCTTT.

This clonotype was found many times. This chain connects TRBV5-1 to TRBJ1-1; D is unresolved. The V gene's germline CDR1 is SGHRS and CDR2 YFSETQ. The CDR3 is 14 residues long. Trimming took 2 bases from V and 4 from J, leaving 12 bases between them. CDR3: CASSFFGVPTEAFF. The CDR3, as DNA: TGCGCCAGCAGCTTTTTCGGGGTCCCCACTGAAGCTTTCTTT.

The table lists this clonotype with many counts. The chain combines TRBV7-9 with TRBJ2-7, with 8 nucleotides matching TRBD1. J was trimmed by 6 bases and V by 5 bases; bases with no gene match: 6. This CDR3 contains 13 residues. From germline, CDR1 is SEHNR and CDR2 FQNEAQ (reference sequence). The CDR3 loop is CASSPDRVGEQYF. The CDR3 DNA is TGTGCCAGCAGCCCGGACAGGGTCGGCGAGCAGTACTTC.

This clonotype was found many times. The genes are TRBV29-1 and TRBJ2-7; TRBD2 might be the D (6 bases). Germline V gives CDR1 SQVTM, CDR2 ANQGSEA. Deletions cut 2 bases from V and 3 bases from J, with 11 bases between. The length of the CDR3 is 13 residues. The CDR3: CSVEWEDRYEQYF. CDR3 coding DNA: TGCAGCGTTGAATGGGAGGATCGCTACGAGCAGTACTTC.

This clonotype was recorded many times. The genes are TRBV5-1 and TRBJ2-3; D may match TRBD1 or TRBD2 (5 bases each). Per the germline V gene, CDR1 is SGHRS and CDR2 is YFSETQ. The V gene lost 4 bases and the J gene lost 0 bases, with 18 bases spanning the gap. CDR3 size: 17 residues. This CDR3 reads CASSGSAGDPSTDTQYF. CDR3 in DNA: TGCGCCAGCAGCGGATCCGCCGGGGACCCTAGCACAGATACGCAGTATTTT. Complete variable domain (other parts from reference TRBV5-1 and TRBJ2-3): KAGVTQTPRYLIKTRGQQVTLSCSPISGHRSVSWYQQTPGQGLQFLFEYFSETQRNKGNFPGRFSGRQFSNSRSEMNVSTLELGDSALYLCASSGSAGDPSTDTQYFGPGTRLTVL.

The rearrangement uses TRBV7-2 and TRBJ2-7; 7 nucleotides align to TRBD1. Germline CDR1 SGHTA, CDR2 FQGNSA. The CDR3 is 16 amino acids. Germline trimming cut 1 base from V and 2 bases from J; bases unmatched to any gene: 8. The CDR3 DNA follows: TGTGCCAGCAGCTTAGGGCCAATCGGACAGGCCTACGAGCAGTACTTC. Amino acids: CASSLGPIGQAYEQYF. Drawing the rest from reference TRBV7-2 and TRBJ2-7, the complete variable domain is GAGVSQSPSNKVTEKGKDVELRCDPISGHTALYWYRQSLGQGLEFLIYFQGNSAPDKSGLPSDRFSAERTGGSVSTLTIQRTQQEDSAVYLCASSLGPIGQAYEQYFGPGTRLTVT.

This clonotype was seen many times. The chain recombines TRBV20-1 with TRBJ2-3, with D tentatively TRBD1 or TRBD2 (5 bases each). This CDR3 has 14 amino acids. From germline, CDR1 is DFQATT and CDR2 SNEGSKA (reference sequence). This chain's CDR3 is CSTQGDFSTDTQYF. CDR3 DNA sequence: TGCAGCACCCAGGGAGATTTTAGCACAGATACGCAGTATTTT.

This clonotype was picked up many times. CDR3 DNA sequence: TGCAGCGTTGTTTTCGCGGGGGGGTTATACAATGAGCAGTTCTTC. Protein: CSVVFAGGLYNEQFF. V usage is TRBV29-1 and J usage is TRBJ2-1, with 9 positions matching TRBD2. CDR1 is SQVTM and CDR2 is ANQGSEA in the germline V gene. V was clipped by 4 bases and J by 4 bases; unmatched bases: 8. CDR3 size: 15 residues.

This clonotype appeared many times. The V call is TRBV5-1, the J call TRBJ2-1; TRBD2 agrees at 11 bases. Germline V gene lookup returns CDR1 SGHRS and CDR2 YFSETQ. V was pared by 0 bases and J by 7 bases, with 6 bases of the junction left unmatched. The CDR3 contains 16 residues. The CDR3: CASSLAASGGYNEQFF. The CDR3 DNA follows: TGCGCCAGCAGCTTGGCGGCTAGCGGGGGGTATAATGAGCAGTTCTTC.

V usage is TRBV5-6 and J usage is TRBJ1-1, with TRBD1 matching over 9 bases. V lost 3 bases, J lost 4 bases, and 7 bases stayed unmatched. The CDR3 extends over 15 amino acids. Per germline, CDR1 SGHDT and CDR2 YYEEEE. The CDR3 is CASSSEGTGRTEAFF. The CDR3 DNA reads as TGTGCCAGCAGCTCAGAGGGGACAGGGCGCACTGAAGCTTTCTTT.

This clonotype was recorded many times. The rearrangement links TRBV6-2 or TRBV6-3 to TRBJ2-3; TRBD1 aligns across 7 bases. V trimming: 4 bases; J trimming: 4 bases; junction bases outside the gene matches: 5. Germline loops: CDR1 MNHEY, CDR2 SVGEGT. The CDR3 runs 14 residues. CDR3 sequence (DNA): TGTGCCAGCAGTTTAGGGGGCTTCGCAGATACGCAGTATTTT. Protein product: CASSLGGFADTQYF.

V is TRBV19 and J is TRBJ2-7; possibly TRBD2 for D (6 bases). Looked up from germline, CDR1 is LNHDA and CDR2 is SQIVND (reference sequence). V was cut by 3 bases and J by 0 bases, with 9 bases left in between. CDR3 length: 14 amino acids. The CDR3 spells CASSIFGSSYEQYF. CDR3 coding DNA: TGTGCCAGTAGTATTTTCGGGAGCTCCTACGAGCAGTACTTC.

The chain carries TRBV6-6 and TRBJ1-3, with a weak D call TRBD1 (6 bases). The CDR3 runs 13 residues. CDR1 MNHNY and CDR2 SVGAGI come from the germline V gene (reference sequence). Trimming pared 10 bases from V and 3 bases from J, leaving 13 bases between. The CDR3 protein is CATVDRNGNTIYF. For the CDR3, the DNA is TGTGCCACTGTGGACAGAAATGGAAACACCATATATTTT.

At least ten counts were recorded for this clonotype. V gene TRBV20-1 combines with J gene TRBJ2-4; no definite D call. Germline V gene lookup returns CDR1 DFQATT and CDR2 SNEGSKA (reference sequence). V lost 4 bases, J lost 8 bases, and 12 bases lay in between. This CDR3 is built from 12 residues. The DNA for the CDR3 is TGCAGTGCTATAGAAGTTGGTGACATTCAGTACTTC. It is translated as CSAIEVGDIQYF.